This T cell receptor (beta chain) was retrieved from a study of graft-versus-host responses after intestinal transplantation. Study-wide points: GvH clones occurred in recipient marrow; some first appeared in ileum or blood. Declining HvG levels early post-transplant were linked to peak circulating GvH clone levels.

CFSE-labeled responder cells (roughly 200,000) were plated with roughly 200,000 irradiated, violet-dye-labeled stimulator cells. The authors sorted proliferating CFSE-low CD3+CD4+ and CD3+CD8+ responders after the reaction. The assay was immunoSEQ multiplex PCR, and TCRdb's table has in-frame clones only and misses some. The repertoire holds several thousand clones, with 25% to 40% as singletons. The ends were cut back, 1 base at V and 5 bases at J, with 17 bases in the middle. This CDR3 has 16 residues. Germline V gene sequence: CDR1 MGHRA, CDR2 YSYEKL. This chain joins TRBV4-1 and TRBJ1-2, with D perhaps matching TRBD1 (6 bases). This clonotype was obtained from a human patient who was an organ donor for intestinal transplantation. This material consisted of alloreactive CD8+ T cells from a mixed lymphocyte reaction culture, taken before transplantation. As for subset: CFSE-low proliferating T cells sorted from approximately 6-day pre-transplant mixed lymphocyte reaction (GvH or HvG direction). The CDR3 DNA sequence: TGCGCCAGCAGCCAAGTCGTAAGTCACAGGGTTTATGGCTACACCTTC. Its protein product is CASSQVVSHRVYGYTF.